What follows is one T cell receptor beta chain and its context. Antigen unknown. The data belong to a study of beta chain features in type 1 diabetes. Points from the study as a whole: Within each of all four CD4+ subsets, Type 1 diabetes patients had TCRB CDR3s that were moderately but significantly shorter. Diminished insertions and augmented deletions at VDJ junctions characterized type 1 diabetes patients.

Sequenced material consisted of expressed TCRB transcripts (all of the isolated RNA was reverse transcribed). There were 3 million to 4 million reads on average in the naive, central memory and regulatory T cell samples. The table came from immunoSEQ multiplex PCR; TCRdb's copy has only in-frame clones and leaves some out. The data show some 160,000 clones, around 9% seen once. CDR1 SGHRS and CDR2 YFSETQ come from the germline V gene. The V and J ends lost 4 bases and 0 bases respectively, with 11 bases between them. This CDR3 has 14 residues. The chain combines TRBV5-1 with TRBJ2-7; perhaps TRBD2 as D (5 bases). The sequenced sample consisted of central memory CD4+ T cells from blood. This TCR came from a young woman with type 1 diabetes. This chain's CDR3 is CASSRDRLSYEQYF. In DNA, the CDR3 is TGCGCCAGCAGCCGGGATCGCCTCTCCTACGAGCAGTACTTC. Filled out from reference TRBV5-1 and TRBJ2-7, the complete variable domain reads KAGVTQTPRYLIKTRGQQVTLSCSPISGHRSVSWYQQTPGQGLQFLFEYFSETQRNKGNFPGRFSGRQFSNSRSEMNVSTLELGDSALYLCASSRDRLSYEQYFGPGTRLTVT.